This TCR beta chain was observed in a study of blood T cells in healthy people across ages. The second PCR ran roughly 6 to 11 cycles with a sample-barcoded 5' primer and J-beta primers. TCRdb ran MiXCR on the 5' RACE reads and lists one entry per CDR3 protein. Of about 1.8 million distinct CDR3 sequences in the sample, around half were seen once. J lost 4 bases, V lost 3 bases, and 9 bases had no gene match. Per the germline V gene, CDR1 is SGDLS and CDR2 is YYNGEE. The CDR3 sequence is 17 residues long. The clonotype was recovered from a woman in her forties in good health. The V gene is TRBV9, the J gene TRBJ2-5; 13 positions agree with TRBD2. Sequences were obtained from blood. Here the CDR3 DNA reads TGTGCCAGCAGCGCCCAACTAGCGGGGGGGCAAGGAGAGACCCAGTACTTC. Translating it yields CASSAQLAGGQGETQYF.